A single sample is the source of the 24 T cell receptor beta chains below, sequenced in a study of vaccination effects on CD4 cells after COVID-19 (dated by TCRdb to the early 2020s). For these TCRs, the target antigens are not known. After around 10 days of culture, CD4+ T cells were isolated with the EasySep CD4+ T cell isolation kit. Participants received two doses of either the BNT162b2 or the mRNA-1273 mRNA SARS-CoV-2 vaccine. Library preparation employed the immunoSEQ multiplex PCR assay. TCRdb retrieved this table from immuneACCESS and kept in-frame rearrangements only. Not all clones are present; in checked studies, unresolved V genes account for under half, and no reason is known for the remainder. Counted in this sample were approximately 38,000 clones; around 66% of them appeared once. The ten largest clones represent under 10% of the sample. Source: CD4+ T cells from PBMCs cultured without peptide, taken after COVID-19 vaccination. These receptors were collected from a human donor who received a COVID-19 vaccine.

The genes are TRBV19 and TRBJ1-4; no reliable D call. V was shortened by 4 bases and J by 0 bases, with 6 bases between the two germline ends. CDR1 and CDR2 (germline): LNHDA, SQIVND (reference sequence). There are 14 residues in the CDR3. DNA of the CDR3: TGTGCCAGTAGTACCCGTCCAACTAATGAAAAACTGTTTTTT. This sequence encodes CASSTRPTNEKLFF.

This clone showed up just a few times. The chain uses TRBV5-4 and TRBJ1-1, with D maybe TRBD1 (6 bases). The CDR3 contains 16 residues. Germline V CDR1 and CDR2: SGHNT, YYREEE (reference sequence). With 0 bases removed from V and 4 bases from J, the gap between germline ends came to 16 bases. CDR3 in amino acids: CASSLDLRGAGTEAFF. CDR3 DNA sequence: TGTGCCAGCAGCTTGGATTTAAGGGGGGCTGGCACTGAAGCTTTCTTT.

This chain joins TRBV5-4 and TRBJ1-1; D call uncertain. V was clipped by 1 base and J by 1 base, with 5 bases between them. The germline CDR1 and CDR2 sequences are SGHNT and YYREEE (reference sequence). The CDR3 loop spans 13 amino acids. CDR3 in amino acids: CASSLWGNTEAFF. As DNA, the CDR3 is TGTGCCAGCAGCTTGTGGGGGAACACTGAAGCTTTCTTT.

V and J are TRBV7-6 and TRBJ2-7; 8 bases are a match to TRBD1. With 1 base clipped from V and 4 bases from J, the junction kept 12 bases outside the gene matches. Germline V gene lookup returns CDR1 SGHVS and CDR2 FNYEAQ. There are 17 residues in the CDR3. CDR3 in amino acids: CASSLVAAGQGGYEQYF. The CDR3 region has the DNA TGTGCCAGCAGCTTAGTGGCAGCAGGACAGGGTGGGTACGAGCAGTACTTC.

The chain couples TRBV6-5 to TRBJ1-1, with 8 bases lining up with TRBD1. The CDR3 consists of 14 residues. The V gene end was trimmed by 4 bases and the J gene end by 0 bases; junction bases not matched to a gene: 1. Germline CDR1 MNHEY, CDR2 SVGAGI. CDR3 sequence reads: CASSWDRMNTEAFF. The CDR3 DNA reads as TGTGCCAGCAGTTGGGACAGGATGAACACTGAAGCTTTCTTT.

The gene calls are TRBV19 and TRBJ2-5, with D possibly being TRBD1 (6 bases). V was pared by 5 bases and J by 7 bases, with 20 bases between. CDR1 and CDR2 from the germline V gene are LNHDA and SQIVND (reference sequence). The CDR3 loop spans 15 amino acids. The CDR3 sequence: CASSSTTGLRVTQYF. The CDR3 region has the DNA TGTGCCAGTAGTTCAACGACAGGTCTAAGGGTGACCCAGTACTTC.

The CDR3 reads CASSVRQGPTDTQYF. The DNA of the CDR3 is TGTGCCAGTAGTGTTCGACAGGGCCCCACAGATACGCAGTATTTT. The V call is TRBV19, the J call TRBJ2-3, with TRBD1 identical over 7 bases. The CDR3 contains 15 residues. J was trimmed by 2 bases and V by 5 bases; bases with no gene match: 7. Germline CDR1 and CDR2: LNHDA and SQIVND (reference sequence). The full variable domain, completed using reference TRBV19 and TRBJ2-3, is DGGITQSPKYLFRKEGQNVTLSCEQNLNHDAMYWYRQDPGQGLRLIYYSQIVNDFQKGDIAEGYSVSREKKESFPLTVTSAQKNPTAFYLCASSVRQGPTDTQYFGPGTRLTVL.

The rearrangement uses TRBV19 and TRBJ2-4, with D perhaps TRBD2 (5 bases). Per the germline V gene, CDR1 is LNHDA and CDR2 is SQIVND (reference sequence). This CDR3 spans 11 amino acids. CDR3 DNA: TGTGCGACCGGGGTTGGAAACATTCAGTACTTC. Protein sequence: CATGVGNIQYF.

The rearrangement uses TRBV6-1 and TRBJ1-2; D might be TRBD1 (5 bases). The CDR3 is 17 residues long. Trimming removed 4 bases from V and 0 bases from J, with 18 bases in between. CDR1 MNHNS and CDR2 SASEGT come from the germline V gene. The DNA for the CDR3 is TGTGCCAGCAGTGGGTTTCAGGGTCGGGTATCTAACTATGGCTACACCTTC. Amino acid sequence: CASSGFQGRVSNYGYTF.

V usage is TRBV15 and J usage is TRBJ1-4; the match to TRBD1 covers 7 bases. This CDR3 contains 14 residues. V lost 0 bases, J lost 8 bases, and 3 bases stayed unmatched. CDR1 and CDR2 from the germline V gene are LNHNV and YYDKDF (reference sequence). The CDR3 region has the DNA TGTGCCACCAGCAGAGACCAGGGGGAGGAAAAACTGTTTTTT. This encodes CATSRDQGEEKLFF.

This clone appeared once. CDR3 sequence reads: CASSQEGDTSITDTQYF. DNA for the CDR3: TGCGCCAGCAGCCAAGAGGGAGACACCTCAATCACAGATACGCAGTATTTT. The chain recombines TRBV4-1 with TRBJ2-3; D might be TRBD2 (5 bases). There are 17 residues in the CDR3. The V end lost 0 bases, the J end lost 2 bases, and 15 bases lay between the germline ends. In germline, CDR1 is MGHRA, CDR2 YSYEKL.

The rearrangement uses TRBV30 and TRBJ1-3; D is undetermined. The V gene's germline CDR1 is GTSNPN and CDR2 SVGIG (reference sequence). This CDR3 is built from 15 residues. V was clipped by 0 bases and J by 0 bases, with 9 bases between them. DNA for the CDR3: TGTGCCTGGAGTGTCTCTAGGAGCTCTGGAAACACCATATATTTT. Its protein is CAWSVSRSSGNTIYF.

The chain couples TRBV7-2 to TRBJ2-3, with 13 bases identical to TRBD2. J lost 1 base, V lost 2 bases, and 6 bases had no gene match. CDR1 is SGHTA, CDR2 FQGNSA, per germline. This CDR3 contains 18 residues. CDR3 DNA: TGTGCCAGCAGCTTAAATGGACTAGCGGGAGTTGGCACAGATACGCAGTATTTT. Its translation is CASSLNGLAGVGTDTQYF.

This chain links TRBV3-1 (or the pseudogene TRBV3-2) with TRBJ1-1; 8 positions agree with TRBD1. Looked up from germline, CDR1 is LGHDT and CDR2 is YNNKEL (reference sequence). The CDR3 is 15 residues long. The trim removed 0 bases at V and 4 bases at J, leaving 4 bases unmatched. As DNA, the CDR3 is TGTGCCAGCAGCCAAGATGGACAGGGAGGCACTGAAGCTTTCTTT. Translating it yields CASSQDGQGGTEAFF.

The chain's CDR3 is CASSLQTYNEQFF. The CDR3 bases are TGTGCCAGCAGCTTACAGACCTACAATGAGCAGTTCTTC. The gene calls are TRBV11-3 and TRBJ2-1; D is undetermined. The CDR3 is made up of 13 amino acids. Trimming removed 2 bases from V and 2 bases from J, with 4 bases in between. Germline V gene sequence: CDR1 SGHNT, CDR2 YENEEA.

This chain joins TRBV6-6 and TRBJ1-2, with 7 bases matching TRBD1. Unmatched junction bases numbered 6, after V lost 2 bases and J lost 3 bases. CDR1 is MNHNY, CDR2 SVGAGI, per germline (reference sequence). CDR3 size: 15 residues. CDR3 sequence reads: CASSYLLGGHYGYTF. The DNA for the CDR3 is TGTGCCAGCAGTTACCTGCTAGGGGGCCACTATGGCTACACCTTC.

V gene TRBV5-1 combines with J gene TRBJ2-3, with TRBD1 identical over 7 bases. The CDR3 covers 14 residues. V lost 4 bases, J lost 2 bases, and 4 bases stayed unmatched. Germline V CDR1 and CDR2: SGHRS, YFSETQ. The CDR3: CASSQQGTTDTQYF. The CDR3 DNA reads TGCGCCAGCAGCCAACAGGGGACCACAGATACGCAGTATTTT. The full variable domain, its missing parts supplied by reference TRBV5-1 and TRBJ2-3, is KAGVTQTPRYLIKTRGQQVTLSCSPISGHRSVSWYQQTPGQGLQFLFEYFSETQRNKGNFPGRFSGRQFSNSRSEMNVSTLELGDSALYLCASSQQGTTDTQYFGPGTRLTVL.

V is TRBV7-2 and J is TRBJ2-1, with D tentatively TRBD1 (6 bases). The CDR3 contains 14 residues. V shed 2 bases and J shed 9 bases, with 14 bases lying between them. Germline V gene sequence: CDR1 SGHTA, CDR2 FQGNSA. For the CDR3, the DNA is TGTGCCAGCAGCTTATATCGCCAGGGGACTGAGCAGTTCTTC. This encodes CASSLYRQGTEQFF.

The V call is TRBV5-1, the J call TRBJ2-1, with 8 bases fitting TRBD1. Germline trimming cut 4 bases from V and 4 bases from J; bases unmatched to any gene: 4. The CDR3 extends over 14 amino acids. Germline values: CDR1 SGHRS, CDR2 YFSETQ. This CDR3 reads CASSPTGGYNEQFF. CDR3 sequence (DNA): TGCGCCAGCAGCCCCACAGGGGGATACAATGAGCAGTTCTTC.

The count of this clone is one. The chain employs TRBV5-6 and TRBJ2-5, with D hard to call. Trimming shortened V by 1 base and J by 2 bases, and 12 bases separated the two germline ends. The germline V gene has CDR1 SGHDT and CDR2 YYEEEE. The CDR3 sequence is 15 residues long. The CDR3 is CASSLFSGPQETQYF. CDR3 coding DNA: TGTGCCAGCAGCTTGTTTTCAGGCCCGCAAGAGACCCAGTACTTC.

The chain carries TRBV10-2 and TRBJ1-3; no firm D call. Trimming pared 2 bases from V and 0 bases from J, leaving 8 bases between. From germline, CDR1 is WSHSY and CDR2 SAAADI. The CDR3 contains 15 residues. The CDR3 is CASSEIGSSGNTIYF. The DNA for the CDR3 is TGCGCCAGCAGTGAGATTGGGAGCTCTGGAAACACCATATATTTT.

The chain employs TRBV25-1 and TRBJ2-5, with D perhaps TRBD1 (6 bases). Germline lookup yields CDR1 MGHDK and CDR2 SYGVNS. This CDR3 contains 15 residues. The V end was cut by 7 bases, the J end by 5 bases, with 20 bases between. The CDR3 protein is CASTPLGRGHETQYF. The CDR3, as DNA: TGTGCCAGCACTCCCCTGGGCAGGGGACACGAGACCCAGTACTTC.

This clone was observed a handful of times. The chain couples TRBV3-1 (or the pseudogene TRBV3-2) to TRBJ1-4; the D gene is possibly TRBD1 (5 bases). The germline V gene has CDR1 LGHDT and CDR2 YNNKEL (reference sequence). Trimming took 1 base from V and 1 from J, leaving 13 bases between them. The CDR3 contains 17 residues. The CDR3 DNA sequence: TGTGCCAGCAGCCAAGTGCGAGGGGCAAAAACTAATGAAAAACTGTTTTTT. It translates to CASSQVRGAKTNEKLFF.

The chain links TRBV5-4 to TRBJ2-2; 8 positions agree with TRBD2. V trimming: 4 bases; J trimming: 7 bases; junction bases outside the gene matches: 9. CDR1 SGHNT and CDR2 YYREEE come from the germline V gene (reference sequence). This CDR3 contains 15 residues. CDR3 sequence: CASSLGSSGHGELFF. CDR3 nucleotides: TGTGCCAGCAGCCTGGGGTCTAGCGGGCACGGGGAGCTGTTTTTT.